One and the same sample provided the 7 T cell receptor beta chains below, sequenced in a study of response to subunit inactivated influenza vaccine. TCRdb reanalysed the RT-PCR reads using MiXCR and keeps one entry per CDR3 protein. The sample includes over 400,000 distinct CDR3 sequences, 10% to 15% of them seen just once. The sample in question was PBMCs from blood, obtained 45 days after vaccination. These receptors all stem from a man over 45 who received an inactivated influenza vaccine.

This clonotype occurred a few times. This rearrangement joins TRBV7-2 to TRBJ2-3; no firm D call. The CDR3 runs 13 residues. CDR1 is SGHTA and CDR2 is FQGNSA in the germline V gene. V gave up 1 base and J gave up 8 bases, with 10 bases separating them. CDR3 DNA sequence: TGTGCCAGCAGCTTAGACCACTCGGGTACGCAGTATTTT. Protein: CASSLDHSGTQYF.

The chain couples TRBV12-3 or TRBV12-4 to TRBJ2-1; no definite D call. This CDR3 is 12 amino acids long. Between the trimmed V and J ends, which lost 6 bases and 8 bases, there was a span of 11 bases. The CDR3 here is CASRPLGYEQFF. The CDR3 DNA follows: TGTGCCAGCAGACCCCTGGGGTATGAGCAGTTCTTC.

This clonotype was counted only a few times. The chain employs TRBV7-2 and TRBJ2-7; D is undetermined. V shed 2 bases and J shed 0 bases, with 11 bases lying between them. The CDR3 covers 15 residues. Germline lookup yields CDR1 SGHTA and CDR2 FQGNSA. For the CDR3, the DNA is TGTGCCAGCAGCTTAATAGGACGGATCTCCTACGAGCAGTACTTC. Its protein product is CASSLIGRISYEQYF.

At least ten counts were recorded for this clonotype. In DNA, the CDR3 is TGCAGTGCTCCGACCCTCTTCTTTGGGGATACGCAGTATTTT. Its translation: CSAPTLFFGDTQYF. The rearrangement joins TRBV20-1 to TRBJ2-3, with D hard to call. Per germline, CDR1 DFQATT and CDR2 SNEGSKA (reference sequence). V lost 5 bases and J 6 bases, leaving 18 bases between the germline ends. The CDR3 length is 14 residues.

This clonotype was seen a handful of times. CDR3 sequence reads: CASRQGAPDTQYF. CDR3 nucleotide sequence: TGTGCCAGCCGGCAGGGAGCCCCAGATACGCAGTATTTT. The rearrangement links TRBV12-3 or TRBV12-4 to TRBJ2-3; D tentatively reads TRBD1 or TRBD2 (5 bases each). The V gene lost 8 bases and the J gene lost 4 bases, with 13 bases spanning the gap. The CDR3 is made up of 13 amino acids.

The chain couples TRBV5-5 to TRBJ1-2; D is perhaps TRBD1 (6 bases). Trimming shortened V by 4 bases and J by 3 bases, and 19 bases separated the two germline ends. Germline assignment: CDR1 SGHKS and CDR2 YYEKEE (reference sequence). The CDR3 runs to 16 residues. The CDR3, as DNA: TGTGCCAGCAGCCCAACACCCGGACAGACTGACTATGGCTACACCTTC. Amino acids: CASSPTPGQTDYGYTF.

This clonotype appeared a few times. The rearrangement uses TRBV24-1 and TRBJ2-3; TRBD2 aligns across 8 bases. With 5 bases clipped from V and 0 bases from J, the junction kept 6 bases outside the gene matches. From germline, CDR1 is KGHDR and CDR2 SFDVKD. CDR3 length equals 16 residues. CDR3 in DNA: TGTGCCACCAGTGGCTTTCTAGCGGGTAGCACAGATACGCAGTATTTT. It encodes CATSGFLAGSTDTQYF.